Following are 23 T cell receptor beta chains from one sample sequenced in a study of stem cell transplantation in POMP-related autoinflammatory disease. Sequencing was performed with immunoSEQ multiplex PCR; in TCRdb, only in-frame clones are kept and a portion is missing. Of roughly 9,700 clones listed, around 79% are singletons. Sequencing used CD4+ T cells from PBMCs, obtained after stem cell transplantation. Receptors were obtained from a human patient with POMP-related autoinflammation and immune dysregulation (PRAID). Some T cells may be transferred from the graft donor.

This chain uses TRBV28 with TRBJ1-1; tentative D call: TRBD1 (6 bases). CDR1 and CDR2 (germline): MDHEN, SYDVKM. V dropped 7 bases and J dropped 1 base, with 13 bases sitting between them. CDR3 length: 14 residues. The CDR3 nucleotides read TGTGCCAGCAACAAGGGGGGACCGAACACTGAAGCTTTCTTT. As protein: CASNKGGPNTEAFF. The variable domain in full, completed from reference TRBV28 and TRBJ1-1, reads DVKVTQSSRYLVKRTGEKVFLECVQDMDHENMFWYRQDPGLGLRLIYFSYDVKMKEKGDIPEGYSVSREKKERFSLILESASTNQTSMYLCASNKGGPNTEAFFGQGTRLTVV.

The CDR3 protein is CASSLRLREQFF. CDR3 bases: TGTGCCAGCAGCCTTCGGTTAAGGGAGCAGTTCTTC. The genes are TRBV28 and TRBJ2-1; D gene ambiguous. Looked up from germline, CDR1 is MDHEN and CDR2 is SYDVKM. Deletions cut 6 bases from V and 10 bases from J, with 13 bases between. CDR3 size: 12 residues.

The gene calls are TRBV6-5 and TRBJ1-2; the D is unclear. CDR1 is MNHEY, CDR2 SVGAGI, per germline. The CDR3 is 13 residues long. Trimming shortened V by 0 bases and J by 0 bases, and 2 bases separated the two germline ends. CDR3 bases: TGTGCCAGCAGTTACTCTGCTAACTATGGCTACACCTTC. As protein: CASSYSANYGYTF.

The rearrangement joins TRBV6-5 to TRBJ1-6; possibly TRBD1 for D (5 bases). Germline V gene lookup returns CDR1 MNHEY and CDR2 SVGAGI. The ends were cut back, 6 bases at V and 9 bases at J, with 18 bases in the middle. This CDR3 is built from 15 residues. As DNA, the CDR3 is TGTGCCAGCAGACTTTCTAGGGGTTCCAGTTCACCCCTCCACTTT. It specifies CASRLSRGSSSPLHF.

V is TRBV5-4 and J is TRBJ1-3; TRBD1 aligns across 7 bases. Germline V gene data show CDR1 as SGHNT and CDR2 as YYREEE (reference sequence). This CDR3 comprises 16 residues. Trimming removed 3 bases from V and 0 bases from J; junction bases left unmatched: 6. The CDR3 reads CASSWMGTDSGNTIYF. In nucleotides, the CDR3 is TGTGCCAGCAGCTGGATGGGGACAGACTCTGGAAACACCATATATTTT.

The chain's CDR3 is CATSDGAAGRSGNTIYF. The CDR3 nucleotides read TGTGCCACCAGTGATGGGGCGGCGGGGCGCTCTGGAAACACCATATATTTT. This chain joins TRBV24-1 and TRBJ1-3; tentatively, D is TRBD1 (5 bases). The CDR3 is 17 residues long. Germline V gene lookup returns CDR1 KGHDR and CDR2 SFDVKD. V lost 3 bases to trimming and J lost 0 bases, with 14 bases between them.

The chain recombines TRBV5-4 with TRBJ2-1, with 13 bases that match TRBD2. There are 15 residues in the CDR3. Germline V gene lookup returns CDR1 SGHNT and CDR2 YYREEE (reference sequence). The V and J ends lost 5 bases and 8 bases, in that order; junction bases with no gene match: 7. The CDR3 is CASSPTSGRVYEQFF. CDR3 coding DNA: TGTGCCAGCAGTCCTACTAGCGGGAGGGTCTATGAGCAGTTCTTC.

The rearrangement uses TRBV7-2 and TRBJ2-5; the match to TRBD2 covers 8 bases. CDR3 length: 15 amino acids. V shed 5 bases, J shed 4 bases, and the junction held 9 bases outside the gene matches. Germline lookup yields CDR1 SGHTA and CDR2 FQGNSA. This CDR3 is CASSDSSGTRETQYF. As DNA, the CDR3 is TGTGCCAGCAGCGACAGTTCCGGGACTAGAGAGACCCAGTACTTC.

CDR3 loop: CASSRALLAGDDNEQFF. In DNA, the CDR3 is TGTGCCAGCAGCCGCGCCCTTCTAGCGGGAGACGACAATGAGCAGTTCTTC. This rearrangement joins TRBV4-2 to TRBJ2-1; 10 bases match TRBD2. The CDR3 contains 17 residues. Germline lookup yields CDR1 LGHNA and CDR2 YNFKEQ. V dropped 4 bases and J dropped 5; count of bases not matched to a gene: 11.

This clone was recorded a few times. The CDR3 DNA reads as TGTGCCAGCAGGTACACCGGGACTTCTTACCATACCTTC. Its translation: CASRYTGTSYHTF. The chain carries TRBV5-6 and TRBJ1-2, with D possibly matching TRBD1 (5 bases). The germline gives CDR1 SGHDT, CDR2 YYEEEE. V was shortened by 5 bases and J by 14 bases, with 22 bases between the two germline ends. The CDR3 runs to 13 residues. The entire variable domain, with the rest obtained from reference TRBV5-6 and TRBJ1-2, is as follows: DAGVTQSPTHLIKTRGQQVTLRCSPKSGHDTVSWYQQALGQGPQFIFQYYEEEERQRGNFPDRFSGHQFPNYSSELNVNALLLGDSALYLCASRYTGTSYHTFGSGTRLTVV.

This chain uses TRBV10-3 with TRBJ2-2; 9 bases line up with TRBD2. Germline V gene data show CDR1 as ENHRY and CDR2 as SYGVKD. The CDR3 covers 15 residues. Unmatched junction bases numbered 12, after V lost 8 bases and J lost 8 bases. CDR3 DNA sequence: TGTGCCATCCGCCCCAGGCCTAGCGGGAAAGGGGAGCTGTTTTTT. It codes for CAIRPRPSGKGELFF.

This clone occurred once. The rearrangement joins TRBV29-1 to TRBJ2-4; a possible D gene is TRBD2 (6 bases). Trimming removed 4 bases at V and 6 bases at J, with 13 bases between. CDR3 size: 13 residues. CDR1 and CDR2 (germline): SQVTM, ANQGSEA. The CDR3 sequence is CSVVVRLGNIQYF. CDR3 DNA: TGCAGCGTTGTAGTCCGACTAGGAAACATTCAGTACTTC.

This clone was detected only a few times. V gene TRBV7-2 combines with J gene TRBJ1-5; tentative D call: TRBD1 (5 bases). V was pared by 2 bases and J by 2 bases, with 10 bases between. The CDR3 sequence is 15 residues long. Germline V gene sequence: CDR1 SGHTA, CDR2 FQGNSA. This CDR3 is CASSLWGTGNQPQHF. The CDR3 nucleotides are TGTGCCAGCAGCTTATGGGGGACCGGCAATCAGCCCCAGCATTTT.

This clone appeared once. The CDR3 nucleotides are TGTGCCAGCAGTAACGACAAGGCAGCAGATACGCAGTATTTT. The encoded protein is CASSNDKAADTQYF. The genes are TRBV5-5 and TRBJ2-3; D is uncertain. CDR1 is SGHKS and CDR2 is YYEKEE in the germline V gene (reference sequence). The V gene lost 5 bases and the J gene lost 4 bases, with 14 bases spanning the gap. CDR3 length: 14 amino acids.

The chain recombines TRBV19 with TRBJ1-1, with 9 bases that match TRBD1. J lost 4 bases, V lost 4 bases, and 1 base had no gene match. The CDR3 sequence is 13 residues long. Germline values: CDR1 LNHDA, CDR2 SQIVND (reference sequence). CDR3 loop: CASSRQGGTEAFF. Written as DNA, the CDR3 is TGTGCCAGTAGTAGACAGGGGGGCACTGAAGCTTTCTTT.

The chain links TRBV18 to TRBJ1-2, with a possible D match to TRBD1 (6 bases). The V gene lost 3 bases and the J gene lost 4 bases, with 15 bases spanning the gap. Germline V lookup: CDR1 KGHSH, CDR2 LQKENI. CDR3 size: 15 residues. The CDR3 DNA follows: TGTGCCAGCTCACCGGGGGCAGTCAATGGCTATGGCTACACCTTC. Amino acid sequence: CASSPGAVNGYGYTF. The full variable domain, its missing parts supplied by reference TRBV18 and TRBJ1-2, is NAGVMQNPRHLVRRRGQEARLRCSPMKGHSHVYWYRQLPEEGLKFMVYLQKENIIDESGMPKERFSAEFPKEGPSILRIQQVVRGDSAAYFCASSPGAVNGYGYTFGSGTRLTVV.

The J gene is TRBJ2-7, the V gene TRBV18; D unclear. CDR1 and CDR2 (germline): KGHSH, LQKENI. With 1 base removed from V and 0 bases from J, the gap between germline ends came to 10 bases. This CDR3 is 15 amino acids long. The CDR3 DNA reads as TGTGCCAGCTCACCACAGGGTGGAACCTCCTACGAGCAGTACTTC. Its translation is CASSPQGGTSYEQYF.

The CDR3 loop reads CASSLVETEAFF. The DNA for the CDR3 is TGTGCCAGCAGCTTAGTGGAGACTGAAGCTTTCTTT. The chain combines TRBV7-9 with TRBJ1-1; no clear D. Germline CDR1 SEHNR, CDR2 FQNEAQ (reference sequence). The CDR3 spans 12 residues. With 1 base removed from V and 5 bases from J, the gap between germline ends came to 5 bases.

In this sample, this clone turned up once. The chain joins TRBV5-6 to TRBJ1-1; unclear D gene. Trimming left V 3 bases short and J 1 base short, with 16 bases between. The CDR3 contains 16 residues. Germline V gives CDR1 SGHDT, CDR2 YYEEEE. CDR3 protein: CASSSPTRRANTEAFF. DNA of the CDR3: TGTGCCAGCAGCTCCCCAACCAGGAGGGCGAACACTGAAGCTTTCTTT.

The CDR3 loop reads CATPGCPNEQFF. The CDR3 DNA reads as TGTGCCACCCCTGGGTGTCCCAATGAGCAGTTCTTC. This chain links TRBV15 with TRBJ2-1; D not certain. The CDR3 is 12 residues long. The V gene's germline CDR1 is LNHNV and CDR2 YYDKDF (reference sequence). The germline V and J ends were trimmed by 8 bases and 6 bases, with 11 bases remaining between them.

A few counts support this clone. This chain joins TRBV19 and TRBJ1-2, with a tentative D call TRBD1 (5 bases). The CDR3 has 12 residues. Trimming stripped 4 bases from V and 6 bases from J, with 9 bases between. In germline, CDR1 is LNHDA, CDR2 SQIVND (reference sequence). CDR3 DNA sequence: TGTGCCAGTAGTAGACAGATTGATGGCTACACCTTC. Residues: CASSRQIDGYTF.

The gene calls are TRBV12-3 or TRBV12-4 and TRBJ1-2; maybe TRBD1 (6 bases). V was clipped by 7 bases and J by 4 bases, with 10 bases between them. The CDR3 has 12 residues. The CDR3 coding sequence is TGTGCCAGCACCAGGGGAGGCTATGGCTACACCTTC. This codes for CASTRGGYGYTF.

This chain links TRBV11-2 with TRBJ2-1; D might be TRBD2 (6 bases). Trimming stripped 5 bases from V and 5 bases from J, with 16 bases between. This CDR3 spans 15 amino acids. Per germline, CDR1 SGHAT and CDR2 FQNNGV. CDR3 nucleotides: TGTGCCAGCAGCGAAAGGGGACTGACAAACAATGAGCAGTTCTTC. Translating gives CASSERGLTNNEQFF.